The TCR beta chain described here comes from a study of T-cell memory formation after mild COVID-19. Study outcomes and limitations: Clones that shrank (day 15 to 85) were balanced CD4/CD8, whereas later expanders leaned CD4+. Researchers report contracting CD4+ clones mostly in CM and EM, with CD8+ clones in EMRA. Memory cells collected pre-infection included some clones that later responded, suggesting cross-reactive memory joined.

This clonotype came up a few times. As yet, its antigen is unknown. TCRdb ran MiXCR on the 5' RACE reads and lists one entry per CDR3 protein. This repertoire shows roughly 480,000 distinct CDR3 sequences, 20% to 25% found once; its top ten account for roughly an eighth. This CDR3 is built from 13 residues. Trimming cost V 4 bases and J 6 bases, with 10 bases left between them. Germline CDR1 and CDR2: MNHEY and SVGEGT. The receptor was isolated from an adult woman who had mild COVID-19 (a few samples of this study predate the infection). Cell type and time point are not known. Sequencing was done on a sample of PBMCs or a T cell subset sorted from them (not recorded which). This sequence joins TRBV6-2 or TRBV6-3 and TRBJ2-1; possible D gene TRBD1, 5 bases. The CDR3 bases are TGTGCCAGCAGTTCCCCCCAGGGCAATGAGCAGTTCTTC. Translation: CASSSPQGNEQFF.